The 23 T cell receptor beta chains presented below share a single source sample, sequenced in a study of blood T cells in healthy people across ages. For the second PCR, which ran for about 6 to 11 cycles, a sample-barcoded 5' primer and a J-beta primer mix were used. TCRdb fed the 5' RACE reads into MiXCR, producing one record per CDR3 protein. The sample yields fewer than 1,200,000 distinct CDR3 sequences, under 30% seen once. These sequences were also reported in another study, on T cells of mothers and their children.

Input material: blood. The receptors stem from a girl aged 2 to 10 in good health.

This clonotype was found a few times. The chain is built from TRBV20-1 and TRBJ2-7; D ambiguous. Germline assignment: CDR1 DFQATT and CDR2 SNEGSKA (reference sequence). The V end was cut by 5 bases, the J end by 7 bases, with 18 bases between. This CDR3 comprises 13 residues. Here the CDR3 DNA reads TGCAGTGCTCGGGCGCATAGGTTGGGTGAGCAGTACTTC. Translating it yields CSARAHRLGEQYF.

V usage is TRBV5-1 and J usage is TRBJ2-5, with a weak D call TRBD1 (6 bases). The last part of the DNA fits TRBJ2-1 better; the J call may be wrong. The CDR3 loop spans 12 amino acids. Germline values: CDR1 SGHRS, CDR2 YFSETQ. The CDR3 bases are TGCGCCAGCAGCTTGGTAGGACAGGAGCAGTTCTTC. Its translation is CASSLVGQEQFF.

Remarks on this clonotype: This sequence may be a read error, since a much larger clone differs from it by one base. The chain recombines TRBV7-3 with TRBJ2-1; D unclear. There are 12 residues in the CDR3. The V gene lost 4 bases and the J gene lost 7 bases, with 8 bases spanning the gap. Germline V gene lookup returns CDR1 SGHTA and CDR2 FQGTGA. This chain's CDR3 is CASSSGWNEQFF. The CDR3 coding sequence is TGTGCCAGCAGCTCCGGGTGGAATGAGCAGTTCTTC.

This clonotype was seen a handful of times. Written as DNA, the CDR3 is TGCGCCAGCAGCCAAGAAGGGCTCGGAGATACGCAGTATTTT. Protein sequence: CASSQEGLGDTQYF. The chain combines TRBV4-1 with TRBJ2-3; D gene ambiguous. The CDR3 has 14 residues. The germline V and J ends were trimmed by 0 bases and 5 bases, with 9 bases remaining between them. CDR1 is MGHRA, CDR2 YSYEKL, per germline.

This clonotype was detected a few times. The chain uses TRBV19 and TRBJ2-3; a possible D gene is TRBD2 (5 bases). The CDR3 covers 13 residues. The germline V and J ends were trimmed by 9 bases and 2 bases, with 12 bases remaining between them. The germline gives CDR1 LNHDA, CDR2 SQIVND (reference sequence). As DNA, the CDR3 is TGTGCCAGCCTAGACTACTACACAGATACGCAGTATTTT. Its translation is CASLDYYTDTQYF.

A few counts support this clonotype. The CDR3 DNA sequence: TGCAGCGTCCCTTGGAATAGCCATGAGCAGTTCTTC. As protein: CSVPWNSHEQFF. The chain links TRBV29-1 to TRBJ2-1; D gene uncertain. V lost 6 bases, J lost 8 bases, and 14 bases lay in between. The length of the CDR3 is 12 residues. Germline V gene lookup returns CDR1 SQVTM and CDR2 ANQGSEA.

The V gene is TRBV20-1, the J gene TRBJ2-5; D possibly corresponds to TRBD2 (6 bases). The CDR3 consists of 12 residues. V was cut by 6 bases and J by 0 bases, with 8 bases left in between. Germline assignment: CDR1 DFQATT and CDR2 SNEGSKA (reference sequence). The CDR3 DNA reads TGCAGTGCCGGGGACTACCAAGAGACCCAGTACTTC. This encodes CSAGDYQETQYF.

This clonotype showed up just a few times. The chain employs TRBV7-9 and TRBJ1-2; no reliable D call. The CDR3 covers 14 residues. Germline CDR1 and CDR2: SEHNR and FQNEAQ (reference sequence). V shed 5 bases and J shed 7 bases, with 17 bases lying between them. The CDR3 here is CASSPGPVLGGYTF. DNA of the CDR3: TGTGCCAGCAGCCCCGGGCCAGTTCTTGGTGGCTACACCTTC. The variable domain in full, completed from reference TRBV7-9 and TRBJ1-2, reads DTGVSQNPRHKITKRGQNVTFRCDPISEHNRLYWYRQTLGQGPEFLTYFQNEAQLEKSRLLSDRFSAERPKGSFSTLEIQRTEQGDSAMYLCASSPGPVLGGYTFGSGTRLTVV.

This clonotype showed up just a few times. The chain has TRBV7-9 and TRBJ2-7; unclear D gene. The CDR3 consists of 14 residues. The V gene lost 3 bases and the J gene lost 2 bases, with 11 bases spanning the gap. Germline lookup yields CDR1 SEHNR and CDR2 FQNEAQ (reference sequence). The CDR3 reads CASSFVASAYEQYF. CDR3 bases: TGTGCCAGCAGCTTTGTCGCTAGTGCCTACGAGCAGTACTTC.

This clonotype appeared a few times. A read error may account for a junction end that differs from germline. The rearrangement uses TRBV7-7 and TRBJ2-3; TRBD2 matches at 9 bases. The CDR3 covers 15 residues. Germline V gives CDR1 SSHAT, CDR2 FNYEAQ (reference sequence). CDR3 DNA sequence: TGTGCTAGCAGCTCTACTAGCGGGCAGGCAGATACGCAGTATTTT. Translating gives CASSSTSGQADTQYF. Looking up the rest from reference TRBV7-7 and TRBJ2-3 gives the full variable domain: GAGVSQSPRYKVTKRGQDVTLRCDPISSHATLYWYQQALGQGPEFLTYFNYEAQPDKSGLPSDRFSAERPEGSISTLTIQRTEQRDSAMYRCASSSTSGQADTQYFGPGTRLTVL.

This clonotype was seen a handful of times. The chain links TRBV4-3 to TRBJ2-1; D gene unclear. Germline V lookup: CDR1 LGHNA, CDR2 YSLEER. Trimming shortened V by 0 bases and J by 11 bases, and 8 bases separated the two germline ends. The CDR3 contains 12 residues. The CDR3 bases are TGCGCCAGCAGCCAAGATGGGCTGCAGCAGTTCTTC. This encodes CASSQDGLQQFF.

The chain has TRBV28 and TRBJ2-7, with a tentative D call TRBD1 (5 bases). CDR1 MDHEN and CDR2 SYDVKM come from the germline V gene. The CDR3 consists of 15 residues. The ends were cut back, 6 bases at V and 0 bases at J, with 15 bases in the middle. Written as DNA, the CDR3 is TGTGCCAGCAGCGTTGATGTGGGGCCCTCCTACGAGCAGTACTTC. Translated: CASSVDVGPSYEQYF. Full variable domain (remainder filled in from reference TRBV28 and TRBJ2-7): DVKVTQSSRYLVKRTGEKVFLECVQDMDHENMFWYRQDPGLGLRLIYFSYDVKMKEKGDIPEGYSVSREKKERFSLILESASTNQTSMYLCASSVDVGPSYEQYFGPGTRLTVT.

The chain carries TRBV5-6 and TRBJ1-6; a weak D match, TRBD1 (5 bases). This CDR3 region has 15 residues. V was shortened by 7 bases and J by 0 bases, with 11 bases between the two germline ends. Germline CDR1 SGHDT, CDR2 YYEEEE. CDR3 in amino acids: CASSGESSYNSPLHF. The CDR3 DNA reads TGTGCCAGCTCGGGGGAGAGCTCCTATAATTCACCCCTCCACTTT.

A few counts support this clonotype. The chain recombines TRBV24-1 with TRBJ1-2, with D unresolved. Trimming took off 2 bases at V and 8 bases at J, with 11 bases between the two ends. Germline V CDR1 and CDR2: KGHDR, SFDVKD. The CDR3 runs 13 residues. The CDR3 here is CATSDYNAGGYTF. The CDR3 DNA is TGTGCCACCAGTGATTATAATGCAGGCGGCTACACCTTC.

This clonotype has just a few counts. The CDR3 here is CSAGKYRGAGELFF. CDR3 DNA sequence: TGCAGTGCCGGAAAATACAGGGGCGCCGGGGAGCTGTTTTTT. The chain recombines TRBV20-1 with TRBJ2-2; 7 nucleotides align to TRBD1. The V segment lost 6 bases and the J segment 6 bases; nucleotides outside the gene matches: 10. CDR1 DFQATT and CDR2 SNEGSKA come from the germline V gene (reference sequence). The CDR3 loop spans 14 amino acids.

This clonotype came up a few times. This sequence joins TRBV28 and TRBJ1-3, with D perhaps matching TRBD1 (5 bases). V was cut by 3 bases and J by 5 bases, with 11 bases left in between. The CDR3 is 14 amino acids. Germline V gene sequence: CDR1 MDHEN, CDR2 SYDVKM. The CDR3 loop reads CASSFTRGRNTIYF. CDR3 coding DNA: TGTGCCAGCAGTTTTACGAGGGGACGAAACACCATATATTTT.

This clonotype was counted a few times. Germline and junction disagree at one end, which may indicate a read error. CDR3 region: CAISGGAGMVSYNEQFF. In DNA form, the CDR3 reads TGTGCCATCAGTGGGGGGGCAGGGATGGTTTCCTACAATGAGCAGTTCTTC. The V gene is TRBV24-1, the J gene TRBJ2-1; a possible D gene is TRBD2 (7 bases). This CDR3 is built from 17 residues. Germline V CDR1 and CDR2: KGHDR, SFDVKD.

This clonotype has a handful of counts. The V gene is TRBV12-5, the J gene TRBJ2-5; 8 bases map to TRBD1. The CDR3 is 13 residues long. Germline CDR1 and CDR2: LGHNT and FRNRAP. The ends lost 6 bases at V and 5 bases at J; junction bases unmatched: 5. CDR3 protein: CASGSRQGETQYF. Written as DNA, the CDR3 is TGTGCTAGTGGCTCCCGACAGGGGGAGACCCAGTACTTC.

This clonotype was recorded once. The genes are TRBV5-6 and TRBJ1-2; possible D gene TRBD1, 5 bases. The CDR3 has 14 residues. V shed 0 bases and J shed 8 bases, with 14 bases lying between them. Germline V CDR1 and CDR2: SGHDT, YYEEEE. DNA of the CDR3: TGTGCCAGCAGCTTGGTGGAGGGGTCGGGCGGCTACACCTTC. It encodes CASSLVEGSGGYTF. The complete variable domain, with remaining parts taken from reference TRBV5-6 and TRBJ1-2, reads DAGVTQSPTHLIKTRGQQVTLRCSPKSGHDTVSWYQQALGQGPQFIFQYYEEEERQRGNFPDRFSGHQFPNYSSELNVNALLLGDSALYLCASSLVEGSGGYTFGSGTRLTVV.

The V call is TRBV9, the J call TRBJ2-1; 11 bases map to TRBD2. Near its end, the DNA agrees better with TRBJ2-5, so the J call may be wrong. There are 15 residues in the CDR3. Germline V gene data show CDR1 as SGDLS and CDR2 as YYNGEE. DNA for the CDR3: TGTGCCAGCAGCGTTACGGGACTAGCGGAAGAGACCCAGTACTTC. Residues: CASSVTGLAEETQYF.

This clonotype was seen a handful of times. This chain uses TRBV20-1 with TRBJ2-5; 7 nucleotides agree with TRBD1. Unmatched junction bases numbered 7, after V lost 2 bases and J lost 1 base. This CDR3 has 15 amino acids. Germline CDR1 and CDR2: DFQATT and SNEGSKA (reference sequence). The CDR3 spells CSARQGEIFQETQYF. CDR3 sequence (DNA): TGCAGTGCTAGACAGGGGGAAATTTTCCAAGAGACCCAGTACTTC.

A few counts support this clonotype. The J gene is TRBJ2-5, the V gene TRBV7-6; 7 bases are shared with TRBD2. The end of the DNA fits TRBJ2-1 better, so the J call may be wrong. The CDR3 runs to 12 residues. The germline gives CDR1 SGHVS, CDR2 FNYEAQ. CDR3 in amino acids: CASTPGEGEQFF. The CDR3 DNA reads TGTGCCAGCACCCCGGGGGAGGGTGAGCAGTTCTTC.

Only a few counts were recorded for this clonotype. The chain employs TRBV20-1 and TRBJ2-4; 7 bases line up with TRBD2. The CDR3 extends over 14 amino acids. Losses at the gene ends were 5 bases for V and 5 bases for J; bases not matched to a gene: 9. From germline, CDR1 is DFQATT and CDR2 SNEGSKA (reference sequence). In DNA form, the CDR3 reads TGCAGTGCTCAACCCGGGGGGAGAGAAAACATTCAGTACTTC. Residues: CSAQPGGRENIQYF.